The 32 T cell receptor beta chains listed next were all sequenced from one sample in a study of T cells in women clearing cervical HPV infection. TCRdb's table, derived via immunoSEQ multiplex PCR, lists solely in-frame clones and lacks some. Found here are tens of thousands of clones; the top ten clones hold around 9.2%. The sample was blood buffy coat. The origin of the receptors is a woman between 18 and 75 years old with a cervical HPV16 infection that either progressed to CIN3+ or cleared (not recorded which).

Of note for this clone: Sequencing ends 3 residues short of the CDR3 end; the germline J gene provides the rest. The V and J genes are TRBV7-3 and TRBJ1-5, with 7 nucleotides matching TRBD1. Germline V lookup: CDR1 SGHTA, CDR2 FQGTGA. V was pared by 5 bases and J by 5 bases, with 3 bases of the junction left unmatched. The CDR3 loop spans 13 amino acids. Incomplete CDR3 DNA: TGTGCCAGCAGCAGAGACAGGGATCAGCCC. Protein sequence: CASSRDRDQP. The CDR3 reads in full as CASSRDRDQPQHF.

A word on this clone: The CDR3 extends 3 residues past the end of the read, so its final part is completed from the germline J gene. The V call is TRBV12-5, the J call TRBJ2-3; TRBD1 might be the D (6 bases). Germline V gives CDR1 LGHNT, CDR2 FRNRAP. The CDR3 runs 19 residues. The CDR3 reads CASGLVVSGTLYSNQPQYF. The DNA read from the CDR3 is TGTGCTAGTGGTTTGGTAGTTTCCGGGACACTCTATAGCAATCAGCCG.

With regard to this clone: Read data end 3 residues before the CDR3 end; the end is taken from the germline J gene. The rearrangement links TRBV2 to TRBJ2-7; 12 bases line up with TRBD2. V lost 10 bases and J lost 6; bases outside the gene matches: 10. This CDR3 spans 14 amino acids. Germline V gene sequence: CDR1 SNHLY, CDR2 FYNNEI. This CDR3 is CAILTSGGVSEQYF. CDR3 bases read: TGTGCCATCCTGACTAGCGGGGGAGTCTCCGAG.

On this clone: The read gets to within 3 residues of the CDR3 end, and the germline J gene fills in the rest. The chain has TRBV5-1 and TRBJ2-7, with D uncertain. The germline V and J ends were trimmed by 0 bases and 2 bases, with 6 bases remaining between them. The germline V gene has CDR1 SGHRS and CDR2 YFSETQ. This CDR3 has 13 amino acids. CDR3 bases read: TGCGCCAGCAGCTTGGCGGGTACCTACGAG. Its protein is CASSLAGTYE. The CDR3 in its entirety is CASSLAGTYEQYF.

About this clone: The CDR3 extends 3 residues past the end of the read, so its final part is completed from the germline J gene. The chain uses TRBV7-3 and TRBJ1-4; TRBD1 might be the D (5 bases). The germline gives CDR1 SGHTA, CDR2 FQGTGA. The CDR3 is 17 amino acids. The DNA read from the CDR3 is TGTGCCAGCAGCTTACGTGGGGACTACTCTGGGGCCAACGTA. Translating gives CASSLRGDYSGANV. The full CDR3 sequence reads CASSLRGDYSGANVLFF.

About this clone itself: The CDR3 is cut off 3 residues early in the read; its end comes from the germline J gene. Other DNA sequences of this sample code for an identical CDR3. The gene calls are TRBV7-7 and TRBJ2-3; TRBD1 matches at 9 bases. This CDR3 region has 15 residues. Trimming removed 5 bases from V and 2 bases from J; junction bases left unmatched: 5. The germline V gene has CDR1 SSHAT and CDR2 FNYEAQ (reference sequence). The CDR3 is CASSPGQGSTDTQYF. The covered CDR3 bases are TGTGCCAGCAGCCCGGGACAGGGCTCCACAGATACG.

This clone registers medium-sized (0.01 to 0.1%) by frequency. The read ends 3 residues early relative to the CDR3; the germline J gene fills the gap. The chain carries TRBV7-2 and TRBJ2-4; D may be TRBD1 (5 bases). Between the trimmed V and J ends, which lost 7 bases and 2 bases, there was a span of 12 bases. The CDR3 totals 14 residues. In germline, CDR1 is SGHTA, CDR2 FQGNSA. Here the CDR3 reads CASIPPGSKNIQYF. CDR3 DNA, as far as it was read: TGTGCCAGCATCCCCCCAGGGTCCAAAAACATT.

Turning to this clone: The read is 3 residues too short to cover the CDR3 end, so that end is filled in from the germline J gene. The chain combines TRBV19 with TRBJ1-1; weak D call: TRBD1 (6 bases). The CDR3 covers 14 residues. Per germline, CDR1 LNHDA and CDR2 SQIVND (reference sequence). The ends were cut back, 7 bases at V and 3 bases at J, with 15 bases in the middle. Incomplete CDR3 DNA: TGTGCCAGTACTACTCGGGGGGCTGACACTGAA. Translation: CASTTRGADTE. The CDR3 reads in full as CASTTRGADTEAFF.

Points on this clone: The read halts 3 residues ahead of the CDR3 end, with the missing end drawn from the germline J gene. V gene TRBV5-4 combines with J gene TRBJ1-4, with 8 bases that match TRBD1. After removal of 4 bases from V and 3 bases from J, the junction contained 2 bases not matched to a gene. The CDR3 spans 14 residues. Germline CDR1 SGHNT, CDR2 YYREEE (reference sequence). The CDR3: CASSRDRSNEKLFF. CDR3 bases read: TGTGCCAGCAGCCGGGACAGGTCTAATGAAAAA.

CDR3: CASAGIDYGQYF. The sequenced part of the CDR3 DNA is TGTGCCAGCGCTGGGATTGACTATGGT. The genes are TRBV18 and TRBJ2-4, with a tentative D call TRBD2 (5 bases). The read terminates 3 residues before the CDR3 end, so the remaining end is supplied by the germline J gene. Germline V gives CDR1 KGHSH, CDR2 LQKENI. CDR3 length: 12 residues.

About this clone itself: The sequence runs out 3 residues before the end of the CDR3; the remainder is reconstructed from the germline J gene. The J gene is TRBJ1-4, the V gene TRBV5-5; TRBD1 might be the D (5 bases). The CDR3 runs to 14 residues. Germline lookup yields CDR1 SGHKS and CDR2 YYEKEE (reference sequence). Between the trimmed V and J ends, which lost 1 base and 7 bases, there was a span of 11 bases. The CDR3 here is CASSLNQGGEKLFF. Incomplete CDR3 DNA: TGTGCCAGCAGCTTGAACCAGGGTGGTGAAAAA.

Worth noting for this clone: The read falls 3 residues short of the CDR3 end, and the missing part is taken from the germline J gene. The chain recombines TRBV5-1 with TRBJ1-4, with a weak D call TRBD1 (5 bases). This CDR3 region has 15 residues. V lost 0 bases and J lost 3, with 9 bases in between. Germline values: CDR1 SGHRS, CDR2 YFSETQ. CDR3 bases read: TGCGCCAGCAGCTTGGCGGGGGTGGCTAATGAAAAA. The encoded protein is CASSLAGVANEK. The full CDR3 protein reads CASSLAGVANEKLFF.

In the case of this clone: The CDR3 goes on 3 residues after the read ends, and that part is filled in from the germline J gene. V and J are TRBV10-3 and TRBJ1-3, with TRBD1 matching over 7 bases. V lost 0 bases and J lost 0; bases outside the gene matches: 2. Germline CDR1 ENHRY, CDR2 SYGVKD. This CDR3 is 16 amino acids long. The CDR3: CAISESGTVSGNTIYF. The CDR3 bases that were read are TGTGCCATCAGTGAGTCGGGGACAGTCTCTGGAAACACC.

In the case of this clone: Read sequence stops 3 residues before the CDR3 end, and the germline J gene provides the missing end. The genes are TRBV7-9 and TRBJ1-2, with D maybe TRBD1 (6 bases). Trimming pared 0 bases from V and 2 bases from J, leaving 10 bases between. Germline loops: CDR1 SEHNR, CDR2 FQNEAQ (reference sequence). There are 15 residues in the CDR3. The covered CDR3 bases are TGTGCCAGCAGCTTAGCACCTACAGGGAACTATGGC. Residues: CASSLAPTGNYG. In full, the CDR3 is CASSLAPTGNYGYTF.

CDR3 in amino acids: CASSLDRRNYEQYF. The sequenced part of the CDR3 DNA is TGTGCCAGCAGCTTGGACAGGCGCAACTACGAG. This chain links TRBV11-2 with TRBJ2-7; 7 nucleotides line up with TRBD1. The read terminates 3 residues ahead of where the CDR3 ends, so the germline J gene completes it. J lost 3 bases, V lost 3 bases, and 5 bases had no gene match. This CDR3 spans 14 amino acids. The germline V gene encodes CDR1 SGHAT and CDR2 FQNNGV.

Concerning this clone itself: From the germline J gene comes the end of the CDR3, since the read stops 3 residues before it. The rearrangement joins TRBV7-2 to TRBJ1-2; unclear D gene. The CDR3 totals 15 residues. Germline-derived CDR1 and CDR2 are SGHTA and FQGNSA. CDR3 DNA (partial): TGTGCCAGCAGCTTAGTAGTTAGCGCGGGTGATACC. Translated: CASSLVVSAGDT. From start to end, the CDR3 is CASSLVVSAGDTYTF.

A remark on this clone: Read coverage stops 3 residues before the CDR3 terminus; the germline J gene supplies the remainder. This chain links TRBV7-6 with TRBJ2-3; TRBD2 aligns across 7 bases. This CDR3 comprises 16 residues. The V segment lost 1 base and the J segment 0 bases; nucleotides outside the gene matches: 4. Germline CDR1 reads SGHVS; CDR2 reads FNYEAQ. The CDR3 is CASSLEASGSTDTQYF. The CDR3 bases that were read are TGTGCCAGCAGCTTAGAGGCTAGCGGTAGCACAGATACG.

The CDR3: CSGPGVTGELFF. The CDR3 DNA, read in part, is TGCAGCGGCCCCGGGGTCACCGGGGAG. The V call is TRBV29-1, the J call TRBJ2-2; a weak D match, TRBD2 (5 bases). The read ends 3 residues before the CDR3 terminus; that terminus is restored from the germline J gene. CDR3 length equals 12 residues. Looked up from germline, CDR1 is SQVTM and CDR2 is ANQGSEA. V lost 7 bases and J 4 bases, leaving 10 bases between the germline ends.

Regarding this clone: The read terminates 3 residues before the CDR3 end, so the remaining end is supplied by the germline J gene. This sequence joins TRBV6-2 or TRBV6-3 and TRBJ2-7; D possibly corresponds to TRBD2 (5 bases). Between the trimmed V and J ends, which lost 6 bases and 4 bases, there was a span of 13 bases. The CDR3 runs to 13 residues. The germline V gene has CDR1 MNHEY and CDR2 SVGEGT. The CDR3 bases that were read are TGTGCCAGCAGACCCCCCGGGGTTTACGAG. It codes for CASRPPGVYE. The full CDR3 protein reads CASRPPGVYEQYF.

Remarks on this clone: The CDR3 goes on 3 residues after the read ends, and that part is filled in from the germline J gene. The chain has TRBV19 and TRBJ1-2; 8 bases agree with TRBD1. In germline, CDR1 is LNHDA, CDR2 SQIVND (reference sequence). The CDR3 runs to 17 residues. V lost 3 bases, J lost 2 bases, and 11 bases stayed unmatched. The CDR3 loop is CASSIRLMTGENYGYTF. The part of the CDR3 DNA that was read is TGTGCCAGTAGTATCCGCCTTATGACAGGGGAGAACTATGGC.

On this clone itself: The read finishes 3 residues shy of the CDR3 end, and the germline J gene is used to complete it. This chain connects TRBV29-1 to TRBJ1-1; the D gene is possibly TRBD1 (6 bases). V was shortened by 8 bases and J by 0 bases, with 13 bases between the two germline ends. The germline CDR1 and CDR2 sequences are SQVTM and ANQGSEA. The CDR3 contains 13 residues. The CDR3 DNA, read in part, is TGCAGCTTCCCCCCAGGGGTGAACACTGAA. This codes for CSFPPGVNTE. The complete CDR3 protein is CSFPPGVNTEAFF.

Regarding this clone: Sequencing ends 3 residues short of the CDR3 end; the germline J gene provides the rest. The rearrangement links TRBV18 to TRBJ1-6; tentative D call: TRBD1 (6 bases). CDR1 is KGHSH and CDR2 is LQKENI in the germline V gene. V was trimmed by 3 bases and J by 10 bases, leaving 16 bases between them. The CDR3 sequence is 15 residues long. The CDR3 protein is CASSPTTGSESPLHF. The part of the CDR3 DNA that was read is TGTGCCAGCTCACCTACTACAGGGAGCGAATCACCC.

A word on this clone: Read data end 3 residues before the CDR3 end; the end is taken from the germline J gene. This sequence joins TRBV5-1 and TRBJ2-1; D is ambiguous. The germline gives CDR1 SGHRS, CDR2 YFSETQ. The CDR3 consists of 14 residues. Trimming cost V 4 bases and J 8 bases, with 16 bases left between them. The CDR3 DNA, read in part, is TGCGCCAGCAGCCTGAGAAGCGATCGGGATGAG. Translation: CASSLRSDRDE. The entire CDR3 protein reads CASSLRSDRDEQFF.

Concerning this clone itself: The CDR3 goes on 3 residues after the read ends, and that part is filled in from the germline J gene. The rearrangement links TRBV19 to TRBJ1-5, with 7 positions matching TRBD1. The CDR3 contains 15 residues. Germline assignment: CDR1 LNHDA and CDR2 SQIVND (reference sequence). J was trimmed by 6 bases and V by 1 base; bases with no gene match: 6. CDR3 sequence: CASSIVQGVGQPQHF. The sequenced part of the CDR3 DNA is TGTGCCAGTAGTATAGTCCAGGGGGTGGGTCAGCCC. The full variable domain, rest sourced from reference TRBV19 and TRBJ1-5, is DGGITQSPKYLFRKEGQNVTLSCEQNLNHDAMYWYRQDPGQGLRLIYYSQIVNDFQKGDIAEGYSVSREKKESFPLTVTSAQKNPTAFYLCASSIVQGVGQPQHFGDGTRLSIL.

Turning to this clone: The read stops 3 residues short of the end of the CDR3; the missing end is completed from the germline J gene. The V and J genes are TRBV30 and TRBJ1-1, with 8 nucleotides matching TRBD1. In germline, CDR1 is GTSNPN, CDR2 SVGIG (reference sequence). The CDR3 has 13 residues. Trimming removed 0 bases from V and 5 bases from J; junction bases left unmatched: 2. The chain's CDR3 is CAWSVRTGTEAFF. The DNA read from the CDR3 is TGTGCCTGGAGTGTAAGGACAGGGACTGAA. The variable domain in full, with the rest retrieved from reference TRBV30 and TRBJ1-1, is SQTIHQWPATLVQPVGSPLSLECTVEGTSNPNLYWYRQAAGRGLQLLFYSVGIGQISSEVPQNLSASRPQDRQFILSSKKLLLSDSGFYLCAWSVRTGTEAFFGQGTRLTVV.

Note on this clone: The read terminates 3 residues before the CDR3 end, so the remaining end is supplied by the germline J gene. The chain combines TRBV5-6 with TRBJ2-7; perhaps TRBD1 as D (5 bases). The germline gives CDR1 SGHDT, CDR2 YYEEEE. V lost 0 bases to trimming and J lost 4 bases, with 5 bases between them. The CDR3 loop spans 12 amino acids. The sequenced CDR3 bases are TGTGCCAGCAGCTTGGGACAGTACGAG. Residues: CASSLGQYE. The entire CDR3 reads CASSLGQYEQYF.

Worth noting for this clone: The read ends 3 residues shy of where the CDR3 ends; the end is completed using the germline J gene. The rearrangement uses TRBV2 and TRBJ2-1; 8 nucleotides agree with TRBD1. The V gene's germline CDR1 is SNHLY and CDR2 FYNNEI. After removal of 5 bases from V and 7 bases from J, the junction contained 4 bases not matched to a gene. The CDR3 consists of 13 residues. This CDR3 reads CASSWTGRNEQFF. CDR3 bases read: TGTGCCAGCAGTTGGACAGGGAGAAATGAG.

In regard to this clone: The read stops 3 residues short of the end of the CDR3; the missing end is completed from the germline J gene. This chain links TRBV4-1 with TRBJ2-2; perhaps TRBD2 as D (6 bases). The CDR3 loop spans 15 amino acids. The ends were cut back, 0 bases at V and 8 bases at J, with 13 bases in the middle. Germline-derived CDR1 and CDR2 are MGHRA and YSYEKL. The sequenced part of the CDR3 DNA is TGCGCCAGCAGCCAAGACACTAGCCGGGTGGGGGAG. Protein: CASSQDTSRVGE. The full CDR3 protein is CASSQDTSRVGELFF.

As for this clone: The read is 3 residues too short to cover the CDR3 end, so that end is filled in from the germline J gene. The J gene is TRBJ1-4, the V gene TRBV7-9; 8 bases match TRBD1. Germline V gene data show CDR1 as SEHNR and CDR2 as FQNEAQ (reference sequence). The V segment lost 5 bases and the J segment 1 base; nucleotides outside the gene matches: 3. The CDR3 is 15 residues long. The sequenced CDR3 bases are TGTGCCAGCAGCCCACAGGGGGGAACTAATGAAAAA. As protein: CASSPQGGTNEK. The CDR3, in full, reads CASSPQGGTNEKLFF.

CDR3 residues: CASRGGANTGELFF. CDR3 DNA, as far as it was read: TGTGCCAGCAGGGGAGGGGCGAACACCGGGGAG. The J gene is TRBJ2-2, the V gene TRBV7-9; the match to TRBD2 covers 7 bases. Read sequence stops 3 residues before the CDR3 end, and the germline J gene provides the missing end. J was trimmed by 0 bases and V by 6 bases; bases with no gene match: 1. This CDR3 has 14 residues. The V gene's germline CDR1 is SEHNR and CDR2 FQNEAQ (reference sequence).

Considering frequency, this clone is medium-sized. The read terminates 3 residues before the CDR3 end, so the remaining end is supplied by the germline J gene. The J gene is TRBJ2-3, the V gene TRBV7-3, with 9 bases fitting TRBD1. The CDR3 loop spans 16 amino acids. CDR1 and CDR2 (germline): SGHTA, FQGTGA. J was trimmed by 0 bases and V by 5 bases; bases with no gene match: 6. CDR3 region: CASSSPGTGSTDTQYF. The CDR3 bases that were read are TGTGCCAGCAGCAGTCCTGGGACAGGGAGCACAGATACG. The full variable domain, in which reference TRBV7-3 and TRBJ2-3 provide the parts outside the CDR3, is GAGVSQTPSNKVTEKGKYVELRCDPISGHTALYWYRQSLGQGPEFLIYFQGTGAADDSGLPNDRFFAVRPEGSVSTLKIQRTERGDSAVYLCASSSPGTGSTDTQYFGPGTRLTVL.

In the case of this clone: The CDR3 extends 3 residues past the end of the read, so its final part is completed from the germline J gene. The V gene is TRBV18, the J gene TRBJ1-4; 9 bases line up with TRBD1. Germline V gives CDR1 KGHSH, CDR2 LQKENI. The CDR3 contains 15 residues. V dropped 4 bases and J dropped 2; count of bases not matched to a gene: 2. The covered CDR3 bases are TGTGCCAGCTCACGGGGGACAGGGACTAATGAAAAA. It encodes CASSRGTGTNEK. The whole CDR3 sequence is CASSRGTGTNEKLFF.